This paragraph reports one TCR beta chain. Its matching antigen is unknown. One junction end disagrees with the germline gene, perhaps due to a read error. The data belong to a study of shared clonotypes between healthy human individuals. In germline, CDR1 is MNHNS, CDR2 SASEGT. The CDR3 extends over 12 amino acids. Study-wide results and caveats: What naive subsets generally showed was a larger estimated richness than memory subsets showed.

Sequenced by immunoSEQ multiplex PCR; TCRdb stores in-frame clones only, minus some. The data show about 2 million clones, roughly 94% seen once. This receptor was taken from a man in his late teens or twenties in good health. The chain links TRBV6-1 to TRBJ1-1; possible D gene TRBD1, 6 bases. Sequencing was performed on naive CD4+ T cells sorted from blood. Documented subset: CD45RA+ positively selected. CDR3 amino acids: CASREGQFGAFF. CDR3 coding DNA: TGTGCCAGCAGGGAAGGACAGTTTGGAGCTTTCTTT.